This T cell receptor beta chain is from a study of shared clonotypes between healthy human individuals. The authors' processing: ImmunoSEQ supplied junction-only sequences lacking quality scores, so filtering was different. Data came from immunoSEQ multiplex PCR; TCRdb stores just in-frame clones and leaves some out. The DNA gave D and trimming, while V, J and clone size come from that table. The profile shows 2,500,000 or so clones, 85% to 95% of them singletons. The V gene lost 7 bases and the J gene lost 0 bases, with 16 bases spanning the gap. The CDR3 totals 15 residues. Germline CDR1 is SGHTS and CDR2 is YDEGEE.

Material: naive CD4+ T cells from PBMCs. Subset given: CD45RA+ positively selected. The rearrangement uses TRBV5-8 and TRBJ1-1, with D perhaps matching TRBD1 (5 bases). This receptor was taken from a man between 18 and 35 years old in good health. Some clones in this sample may be carry-over from other donors' samples. CDR3 region: CASFLYRGLNTEAFF. For the CDR3, the DNA is TGTGCCAGCTTTCTTTACCGGGGCCTGAACACTGAAGCTTTCTTT.